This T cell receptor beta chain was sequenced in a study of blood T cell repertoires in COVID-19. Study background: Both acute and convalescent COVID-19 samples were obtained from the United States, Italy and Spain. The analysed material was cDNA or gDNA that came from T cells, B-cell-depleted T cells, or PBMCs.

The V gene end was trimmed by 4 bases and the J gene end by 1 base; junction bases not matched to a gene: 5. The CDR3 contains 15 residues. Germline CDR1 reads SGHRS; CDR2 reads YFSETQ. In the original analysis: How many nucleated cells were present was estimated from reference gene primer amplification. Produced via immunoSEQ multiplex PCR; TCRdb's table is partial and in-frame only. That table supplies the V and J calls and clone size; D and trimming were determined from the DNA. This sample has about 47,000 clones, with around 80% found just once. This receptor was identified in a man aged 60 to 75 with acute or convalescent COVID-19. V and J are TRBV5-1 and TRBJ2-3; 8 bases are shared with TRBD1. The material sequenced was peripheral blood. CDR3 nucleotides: TGCGCCAGCAGCAACAGGGGGAGCGGCACAGATACGCAGTATTTT. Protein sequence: CASSNRGSGTDTQYF.